This T cell receptor beta chain was sequenced during a study of CD8+CD57+ T cells in acquired aplastic anemia. By its share, this clonotype is medium-sized. Profiling of TCR beta VDJ combinations and CDR3 sequences used genomic DNA as template. TCRdb reprocessed the reads with MiXCR, giving one entry per CDR3 protein. The table includes about 170,000 distinct CDR3 sequences, around 60% detected once. CDR1 SGDLS and CDR2 YYNGEE come from the germline V gene. J was trimmed by 1 base and V by 0 bases; bases with no gene match: 8. The CDR3 runs to 18 residues. V usage is TRBV9 and J usage is TRBJ2-3, with TRBD2 matching over 10 bases. The TCR sequence derives from a human donor in good health. Sequencing was done on a sample of sorted CD4+, CD8+, or CD8+CD57+ T cells (not recorded which) from PBMCs. This CDR3 reads CASSVGGGGLARTDTQYF. CDR3 coding DNA: TGTGCCAGCAGCGTAGGAGGGGGGGGACTAGCGCGCACAGATACGCAGTATTTT.